The rows below give T cell receptor beta chains drawn from one sample of a study of shared clonotypes between healthy human individuals. Produced via immunoSEQ multiplex PCR; TCRdb's table is partial and in-frame only. The table shows 1.5 million to 2.5 million clones, with approximately 94% occurring only once. The sample comprised naive CD8+ T cells sorted from blood. The receptors come from a man younger than 35 in good health. Each CDR3 is given with its conserved first and last residue.

j_call cdr3_length v_call cdr3_aa
TRBJ2-1 10 TRBV29-1 CSVVDNEQFF
TRBJ2-7 14 TRBV27 CASRGDRWTDEQYF
TRBJ1-1 13 TRBV5-6 CASSSGQNTEAFF
TRBJ1-2 16 TRBV28 CASSPYFGGGPYGYTF
TRBJ1-5 14 TRBV27 CASSLGGSNQPQHF
TRBJ2-5 16 TRBV5-1 CASSLYAGGIQETQYF
TRBJ2-5 15 TRBV5-6 CASSGAGTGQETQYF
TRBJ1-5 15 TRBV28 CASSLDSYSNQPQHF
TRBJ2-7 15 TRBV4-1 CASSQGLAGAYEQYF
TRBJ1-4 13 TRBV29-1 CSVEGGVGEKLFF
TRBJ1-1 13 TRBV30 CACSGTWNTEAFF
TRBJ2-2 14 TRBV7-9 CASSRTGDTGELFF
TRBJ1-3 16 TRBV29-1 CSVAADDRDPGNTIYF
TRBJ2-3 16 TRBV4-3 CASSQDRGGRGDTQYF
TRBJ2-1 13 TRBV27 CASSPIPLHEQFF
TRBJ1-5 14 TRBV19 CASSARGGNQPQHF
TRBJ1-5 17 TRBV2 CASSDQAGTYSNQPQHF
TRBJ2-5 13 TRBV7-6 CASSPSGFETQYF
TRBJ1-3 14 TRBV5-8 CASRDREAGNTIYF
TRBJ2-5 12 TRBV6-5 CATGHPLGAQYF
TRBJ1-5 14 TRBV6-5 CASSGTGGMQPQHF
TRBJ2-7 16 TRBV7-9 CASSFGSASGDYEQYF
TRBJ2-1 15 TRBV7-9 CASSPRQGAYNEQFF
TRBJ2-3 15 TRBV27 CASSFSAGALETQYF
TRBJ2-7 13 TRBV7-9 CASSPTATYEQYF
TRBJ1-2 14 TRBV4-1 CASSPTPTNYGYTF
TRBJ2-3 13 TRBV7-9 CASSFGPDSSQYF
TRBJ2-7 14 TRBV5-4 CASSFFGGSHEQYF
TRBJ1-5 15 TRBV6-6 CATLRTGFDNQPQHF
TRBJ2-7 13 TRBV11-2 CASSLGVGSEQYF
TRBJ2-5 14 TRBV27 CASRRERDRETQYF